Listed here are 5 T cell receptor beta chains from one sample, sequenced in a study of cytomegalovirus exposure and HLA in healthy donors. Profiled with immunoSEQ multiplex PCR; TCRdb holds only in-frame clones, not every one. The sample yields some 170,000 clones, about 83% seen once. The sequenced sample was PBMCs. The receptors were gathered from a woman in her twenties or thirties in good health and CMV-seronegative.

The V and J genes are TRBV5-4 and TRBJ2-1; weak D call: TRBD2 (7 bases). Germline CDR1 is SGHNT and CDR2 is YYREEE (reference sequence). Trimming took off 4 bases at V and 2 bases at J, with 25 bases between the two ends. This CDR3 spans 19 amino acids. The CDR3 DNA reads TGTGCCAGCAGCACACGTGAAGGGGTACGGGGGGCGGCCTACAATGAGCAGTTCTTC. Its translation: CASSTREGVRGAAYNEQFF. The full variable domain, rest sourced from reference TRBV5-4 and TRBJ2-1, is ETGVTQSPTHLIKTRGQQVTLRCSSQSGHNTVSWYQQALGQGPQFIFQYYREEENGRGNFPPRFSGLQFPNYSSELNVNALELDDSALYLCASSTREGVRGAAYNEQFFGPGTRLTVL.

A single count supports this clone. The chain has TRBV7-2 and TRBJ2-5; 9 bases agree with TRBD2. The CDR3 extends over 17 amino acids. J lost 4 bases, V lost 9 bases, and 18 bases had no gene match. The germline V gene has CDR1 SGHTA and CDR2 FQGNSA. CDR3: CASSPRGGGGRRETQYF. CDR3 coding DNA: TGTGCCAGTAGCCCGCGGGGCGGGGGGGGCCGCAGAGAGACCCAGTACTTC.

V gene TRBV9 combines with J gene TRBJ2-3, with 7 nucleotides matching TRBD2. With 0 bases clipped from V and 5 bases from J, the junction kept 9 bases outside the gene matches. This CDR3 is built from 16 residues. Germline CDR1 and CDR2: SGDLS and YYNGEE. The CDR3 protein is CASSVAIWGGEDTQYF. Here the CDR3 DNA reads TGTGCCAGCAGCGTAGCTATATGGGGGGGTGAAGATACGCAGTATTTT.

This clone was observed a single time. As DNA, the CDR3 is TGTGCCAGCAGTTCGGACAGGGAAAGGTACAATGAGCAGTTCTTC. Amino acids: CASSSDRERYNEQFF. This chain connects TRBV6-6 to TRBJ2-1; 8 positions match TRBD1. V lost 4 bases to trimming and J lost 4 bases; unmatched junction nucleotides: 6. Per germline, CDR1 MNHNY and CDR2 SVGAGI (reference sequence). The CDR3 totals 15 residues.

J is TRBJ2-5 and V is TRBV19; 7 nucleotides align to TRBD1. Germline assignment: CDR1 LNHDA and CDR2 SQIVND (reference sequence). The CDR3 runs to 14 residues. J lost 4 bases, V lost 5 bases, and 7 bases had no gene match. In DNA form, the CDR3 reads TGTGCCAGTAGTGTGACAGGGTTGGGAGAGACCCAGTACTTC. Its translation is CASSVTGLGETQYF.